The T cell receptor (beta chain) under discussion was sequenced for a study of shared clonotypes between healthy human individuals. Study results and limitations: Only blood samples were collected, and tissue repertoires likely differ. Generally, naive subsets came out with larger estimated richness than memory subsets. About 5.2% was the fraction of naive CD4 clonotypes found shared across a few donors.

A word on this clone: The antigen remains unidentified.

Germline CDR1 and CDR2: SNHLY and FYNNEI. Trimming removed 0 bases from V and 8 bases from J, with 11 bases in between. The CDR3 covers 14 residues. Profiling relied on immunoSEQ multiplex PCR, and the TCRdb table lists in-frame clones only, not all of them. The sample has fewer than 2.5 million clones, over 85% seen once. The rearrangement links TRBV2 to TRBJ2-1, with D unresolved. The material sequenced was naive CD4+ T cells from PBMCs. Subset: CD45RA+ positively selected. The receptor comes from a young man in good health. Some clones in this sample may be carry-over from other donors' samples. DNA for the CDR3: TGTGCCAGCAGTGAAGCGTGGGCGGAAGATGAGCAGTTCTTC. Its protein is CASSEAWAEDEQFF.